The 11 T cell receptor beta chains below all came from one sample that was sequenced in a study of cytomegalovirus exposure and HLA in healthy donors. With 60 Vbeta and 13 Jbeta primers, the PCR was carried out. This table comes from immunoSEQ multiplex PCR, and its TCRdb copy is limited to in-frame clones, with some not included. This repertoire shows about 120,000 clones, 65% to 90% found once; its top ten account for 2.2%. The sequencing sample was made of PBMCs. The receptors come from a woman between 40 and 50 years old in good health and CMV-seronegative.

V gene TRBV7-2 combines with J gene TRBJ2-1, with 11 nucleotides matching TRBD2. Germline V lookup: CDR1 SGHTA, CDR2 FQGNSA. This CDR3 contains 16 residues. Losses at the gene ends were 4 bases for V and 7 bases for J; bases not matched to a gene: 9. The CDR3 is CASSYLSGRAGNEQFF. The CDR3 DNA reads as TGTGCCAGCAGCTACCTTAGCGGGAGGGCGGGAAATGAGCAGTTCTTC.

V is TRBV28 and J is TRBJ2-4; 9 bases fit TRBD1. The V gene's germline CDR1 is MDHEN and CDR2 SYDVKM. After removal of 1 base from V and 6 bases from J, the junction contained 13 bases not matched to a gene. The CDR3 is made up of 18 amino acids. Here the CDR3 reads CASSLSGQGLVAGNIQYF. The CDR3 DNA sequence: TGTGCCAGCAGTTTATCGGGACAGGGCCTCGTAGCAGGAAACATTCAGTACTTC.

This chain uses TRBV4-2 with TRBJ2-2, with D perhaps TRBD1 (5 bases). V was trimmed by 2 bases and J by 3 bases, leaving 13 bases between them. The germline V gene encodes CDR1 LGHNA and CDR2 YNFKEQ. The length of the CDR3 is 16 residues. The DNA of the CDR3 is TGTGCCAGCAGCCAACACGGAACCAGGGACACCGGGGAGCTGTTTTTT. This sequence encodes CASSQHGTRDTGELFF.

The chain carries TRBV6-1 and TRBJ1-1; no firm D call. V lost 6 bases to trimming and J lost 1 base, with 12 bases between them. This CDR3 is built from 14 residues. The germline V gene has CDR1 MNHNS and CDR2 SASEGT. The CDR3 DNA sequence: TGTGCCAGCAGCCCCGGTGAGTGGAACACTGAAGCTTTCTTT. Translated: CASSPGEWNTEAFF.

The chain has TRBV23-1 and TRBJ2-1; 9 bases agree with TRBD2. TRBV23-1 is placed among ORFs of uncertain function. The CDR3 is made up of 18 amino acids. The ends lost 2 bases at V and 6 bases at J; junction bases unmatched: 14. The CDR3 nucleotides are TGCGCCAGCAGTCAAACCGCAACTAGCGGGCCCCGGGGCAATGAGCAGTTCTTC. This gives the protein CASSQTATSGPRGNEQFF.

This clone was seen a few times. This chain uses TRBV7-9 with TRBJ1-1; no reliable D call. V lost 0 bases, J lost 5 bases, and 13 bases lay in between. CDR1 is SEHNR, CDR2 FQNEAQ, per germline (reference sequence). The length of the CDR3 is 15 residues. The CDR3 loop reads CASSLALGVRTEAFF. The CDR3 bases are TGTGCCAGCAGCTTAGCGCTCGGGGTTAGGACTGAAGCTTTCTTT.

The CDR3 bases are TGTGCCAGCAGGCGCTGGGGGGTCGACAATCAGCCCCAGCATTTT. Protein: CASRRWGVDNQPQHF. The chain combines TRBV2 with TRBJ1-5; D is possibly TRBD1 (5 bases). Deletions cut 6 bases from V and 3 bases from J, with 15 bases between. The CDR3 loop spans 15 amino acids. Germline V gene lookup returns CDR1 SNHLY and CDR2 FYNNEI.

This CDR3 reads CASSLSRYPPCSSYEQYF. The CDR3 DNA sequence: TGTGCCAGCAGCTTATCGAGATACCCCCCGTGTAGCTCCTACGAGCAGTACTTC. The rearrangement links TRBV7-3 to TRBJ2-7, with D unclear. The CDR3 is 18 residues long. Trimming pared 2 bases from V and 0 bases from J, leaving 20 bases between. Germline CDR1 and CDR2: SGHTA and FQGTGA. Combining the CDR3 with reference TRBV7-3 and TRBJ2-7 gives the whole variable domain GAGVSQTPSNKVTEKGKYVELRCDPISGHTALYWYRQSLGQGPEFLIYFQGTGAADDSGLPNDRFFAVRPEGSVSTLKIQRTERGDSAVYLCASSLSRYPPCSSYEQYFGPGTRLTVT.

This chain links TRBV21-1 with TRBJ2-1; no DNA check was done on the table's D call, TRBD1. TRBV21-1 is flagged as a pseudogene. The CDR3 spans 12 residues. As DNA, the CDR3 is TGTGCCAGTAATACCAGGGACAATGAGCAGTTCTTC. This sequence encodes CASNTRDNEQFF.

This clone was recorded a few times. The chain has TRBV6-1 and TRBJ2-7, with 10 bases lining up with TRBD1. Trimming removed 4 bases from V and 4 bases from J; junction bases left unmatched: 7. CDR3 length: 15 residues. Germline loops: CDR1 MNHNS, CDR2 SASEGT. The CDR3, as DNA: TGTGCCAGCAGTGGTCAGACAGGGGGCAATTACGAGCAGTACTTC. It encodes CASSGQTGGNYEQYF.

The gene calls are TRBV19 and TRBJ2-5; the D gene is possibly TRBD1 (6 bases). The CDR3 has 13 residues. V was shortened by 3 bases and J by 5 bases, with 10 bases between the two germline ends. Germline CDR1 is LNHDA and CDR2 is SQIVND (reference sequence). Written as DNA, the CDR3 is TGTGCCAGTAGTATTGGGGGCAGTGAGACCCAGTACTTC. Residues: CASSIGGSETQYF.